This paragraph covers one T cell receptor (beta chain) sequence. An end of the junction differs from the germline gene, which may be a read error. This sample is part of a study of T cell repertoires in aging, cancer and after chemotherapy. Across the whole study: Roughly 8.9 million TCR reads were in the whole dataset.

The CDR3 sequence is 17 residues long. The germline V gene has CDR1 SGHTA and CDR2 FQGTGA. TRB rearrangements spanning V, D and J were amplified using mixed TRB-A/B primers. TCRdb used MiXCR to reprocess the multiplex PCR reads, holding one entry per CDR3 protein. The sample records about 3,000 distinct CDR3 sequences, 40% to 50% being singletons. The template was genomic DNA from peripheral blood, not RNA. V usage is TRBV7-3 and J usage is TRBJ2-5, with D uncertain. The sample comprised blood. This sequence was found in a human donor with a solid tumor. CDR3 residues: CTSSLSTPGDNQETQYF. CDR3 sequence (DNA): TGTACCAGCAGCTTAAGTACACCCGGAGACAACCAAGAGACCCAGTACTTC.